The sequence of this TCR beta chain was determined in a study of cytomegalovirus exposure and HLA in healthy donors (TCRdb year 2017). Some background on the complete study: According to an earlier analysis of a few hundred of the donors, about 179 million T cells yielded 90 million to 130 million unique TCR beta sequences and about 300 Gb of sequence data. About 310 gigabases of sequencing data and some 85 million unique TCR sequences were included in an early release covering roughly 600 HLA-typed donors. Among the approximately 400 genotyped donors, 75% to 90% belonged to the genetic ancestry cluster associated with self-reported Caucasian donors. The study aimed to test whether cataloging public T cell receptors could reveal signatures of past pathogen exposure. The study profiled the T cell repertoires of 666 subjects by immunosequencing and related them to cytomegalovirus serostatus. Along with the approximately 670-subject first cohort, a separate validation cohort of 120 different subjects was used. High-throughput TCR immunosequencing, statistical association of individual TCRs with disease status, and machine learning were combined to predict cytomegalovirus infection status. To study patterns of TCR occurrence, a later analysis re-analyzed previously published TCR beta repertoires from 550 to 800 donors and added high-resolution HLA genotyping. In the later analysis, no new phenotypic data were used to find candidate immune exposures; instead, reliance was placed on TCR beta sequences and their occurrence across donors. In an earlier analysis of several hundred of the donors, high-throughput TCR beta sequencing was used to judge whether each TCR beta V gene segment behaved as functional or pseudogenic. Alongside the repertoire data, information on donor age, sex, ethnicity and CMV serostatus was compiled. In a later genetic analysis, genome-wide SNP genotypes for about three fifths of the roughly 670 donors were used, and that subset was treated as a discovery cohort. Every repertoire in the discovery cohort had been generated on one and the same sequencing platform. HLA typing included class I and class II loci at four-digit resolution. Typing coverage varied by locus: about 620-630 donors for A, B, C, DRB1 and DQB1; approximately 500 for DQA1; some 610 for DPA1; under 490 for DPB1. Four to six DR-DQ haplotypes were handled as single units for association and clustering because linkage in the cohort was strong. Among roughly 370 genotyped donors of the cohort, an average of approximately 240,000 unique TCR beta nucleotide sequences were sequenced per donor, around 20% of them non-productive. The research as a whole found: Correlated functional status among segregating V segments might reflect linkage disequilibrium, but an unknown experimental factor could not be ruled out. In a later analysis, HLA-associated TCR beta chains were found to be more clonally expanded and to have lower generation probabilities than equally common non-associated chains. Broadly in line with IMGT annotations, most TCR beta V segments showed up in productive rearrangements about 90% or about 30% of the time in an earlier analysis of 587 of the donors. Most TCR sequences were observed very rarely across donors, whereas some public TCRs were present in many individuals. A cluster of highly shared sequence variants was judged likely to be a technical artifact of the sequencing pipeline. Because HLA typing was unavailable for some donors at each locus, only the typed subset was used in association tests. A later analysis reported that several top co-occurrence clusters appeared linked to parvovirus B19, influenza, CMV and Epstein-Barr virus. In vitro tests confirmed that a few of the cytomegalovirus-associated TCR beta chains recognize cytomegalovirus antigens. An association between a missense DCLRE1C variant and V-gene and J-gene trimming of TCR beta chains was found in a later genetic analysis and replicated in an independent cohort. When HLA alleles, especially DR and DQ, strongly co-occurred, TCR associations were difficult to assign to individual alleles. Roughly uniform sequencing depth across donors was assumed in presence/absence analyses, although this assumption may not hold. A later analysis found that TCR association rates varied across HLA loci, with DRB1 alleles showing the most associated TCRs and HLA-C alleles the fewest. According to the authors, the approach could potentially be generalized to other disease states and immunological phenotypes. The study gave a list of some 150 TCR beta chains associated with cytomegalovirus. CMV serostatus was the only immune exposure information available for the cohort. A further reported finding was that TCR beta sequences accurately predicted the HLA-A and HLA-B alleles for most subjects in the first cohort. In this cohort, only TCR beta chains were sequenced, and detectable features were limited by the absence of alpha or paired-chain data. Some IMGT-functional V segments, including TRBV6-2 and TRBV6-3, could not be told apart with the 87-base-pair reads, so those segments were excluded. Because counts were too low, seventeen rarely observed V segments, including chromosome 9 orphons, were excluded from the earlier analysis of under 650 of the donors. The classifier was reported to diagnose cytomegalovirus status with high specificity and sensitivity in both the original and validation cohorts. According to a later analysis, most CMV-associated TCR beta chains appeared to be HLA-restricted, and the HLA associations seemed to be driven largely by CMV exposure. In a later genetic analysis, fewer N-insertions in productive TCRs were reported among donors in an Asian-associated ancestry cluster than the roughly 700-donor mean. In a later analysis, 16,951 TCR beta sequences were associated with specific HLA alleles at a false discovery rate of 0.05.

Libraries were constructed by the immunoSEQ multiplex PCR assay. For the multiplex PCR, a mixture combining 60 forward primers for TCR Vbeta segments and 13 reverse primers for TCR Jbeta segments was used. The CDR3 region of rearranged TCR beta genes was amplified from genomic DNA with a multiplex PCR assay. Amplified TCR beta libraries were sequenced as 87-base-pair reads on the Illumina HiSeq System. For the original study's pipeline: Across the 670 or so repertoires, a later analysis counted 75 million to 90 million unique TCR beta chains, approximately 12 million of which were shared by at least two donors. A nearest-neighbor algorithm error-corrected the raw reads and collapsed the reads into unique sequences, merging closely related sequences to remove PCR and sequencing errors. CDR3 sequences were aligned to IMGT reference sequences to assign V, D and J gene segments. For a sequence to be retained, a match of at least six nucleotides to both a V gene segment and a J gene segment was required. A rearrangement was called productive if the CDR3 had no stop codons and remained in frame with V and J, and every other rearrangement was called non-productive. Following IMGT convention, CDR3 was defined as the stretch from the second conserved V-encoded cysteine up to the conserved J-encoded phenylalanine. In an earlier analysis of around 570 of the donors, sequences lacking an unambiguous match to a single V gene segment were excluded. An earlier analysis of a few hundred of the donors called V segments functional above 56.7% productive rearrangements and segregating when the between-donor standard deviation exceeded 5%. To diagnose cytomegalovirus status from the catalog of TCR beta chain sequences, a statistical classification framework was built. In a later analysis, TCR nucleotide sequences were compared against IMGT/GENE-DB human TR gene sequences so that V and J genes could be assigned. A later analysis assigned CDR3 sequences and most-parsimonious VDJ recombination scenarios with the TCRdist pipeline. In a later analysis, each TCR beta chain was defined by its CDR3 amino acid sequence together with its V-gene family, and reads lacking a unique V-gene family were excluded. To address suspected cross-contamination and a sequencing artifact, a later analysis removed a few hundred highly shared, low-generation-probability nucleotide sequences. In a later analysis, a clonal expansion index was calculated for each public chain from normalized within-repertoire ranks of inferred template counts. A later analysis computed generation probabilities with a VDJ recombination model fitted to out-of-frame rearrangements, and checked the results against IGoR. In a later analysis, hypergeometric tests were used to score TCR-TCR, TCR-HLA and TCR-CMV co-occurrence, with a repertoire-size bias correction applied to TCR pairs. False discovery rates were estimated in a later analysis by permuting HLA or CMV assignments 20 times. In a later analysis, co-occurring TCRs were grouped using DBSCAN, and TCRdist sequence similarity was added for clustering within HLA-allele-positive subsets. Co-occurrence clustering excluded repertoires with fewer than 30,000 or more than 120,000 public chains, plus five with anomalous nucleotide sharing. Not all clones reach the TCRdb copy of this immuneACCESS table, which keeps in-frame sequences only. Checked studies attribute under half of the gap to unresolved V genes and leave the rest unexplained. The D gene and trimming were derived from the DNA, and the V and J assignments and clone size from that table. The sample table holds about 160,000 clones, of which 71% were seen once. The ten largest clones take up under 3.5% of the sample.

The germline ends are 12 bases apart after V is trimmed by 5 bases and J by 1 base. Counted from cysteine to phenylalanine, this CDR3 has 14 amino acids. The CDR3 DNA has 42 bases and is translated from base 1. Based on the germline V gene (reference sequence), the CDR1 and CDR2 sequences are LNHDA and SQIVND. Details on this clone: Its antigen is still unknown. No base qualities exist here, and no much larger clone lies one base off it.

The cohort consisted of hundreds of healthy bone marrow donors. Cohort members were all nominally healthy when sampled, although unrecorded immune exposures were likely present. The donor tested CMV seronegative and was one of the 352 seronegative cohort members. A peripheral blood sample was collected from each donor, and TCR beta sequencing was performed on peripheral blood mononuclear cells. The Qiagen DNeasy Blood Extraction Kit was used to extract genomic DNA from the blood cell samples. The specimen was PBMCs. This sequence originates from a woman aged 30 to 39 in good health and CMV-seronegative. The sequence joins TRBV19 to TRBJ2-7; D gene: possibly TRBD2, on 6 matching bases. The nucleotides read TGTGCCAGTAGTTTTTTGCGGGGTTCCTACGAGCAGTACTTC. This is translated as CASSFLRGSYEQYF.